This T cell receptor beta chain was found in a study of breast tumors, draining lymph nodes, adjacent tissues. This clonotype was picked up many times. TCRdb re-analysed the multiplex PCR reads in MiXCR, keeping a single row per CDR3 protein. The sample yields about 200,000 distinct CDR3 sequences, over 25% seen once. Samples came from axillary lymph nodes draining the breast cancer. Trimming removed 2 bases at V and 0 bases at J, with 6 bases between. Germline lookup yields CDR1 KGHDR and CDR2 SFDVKD. This CDR3 comprises 14 residues. The V and J genes are TRBV24-1 and TRBJ1-2; TRBD1 is a possible D gene (5 bases). This TCR was sampled from a female donor with breast cancer. Some clones in this sample may be carry-over from other donors' samples. Sequences were obtained from axillary lymph node tissue. The CDR3 sequence is CATSDWTTNYGYTF. The CDR3 coding sequence is TGTGCCACCAGTGATTGGACAACTAACTATGGCTACACCTTC.